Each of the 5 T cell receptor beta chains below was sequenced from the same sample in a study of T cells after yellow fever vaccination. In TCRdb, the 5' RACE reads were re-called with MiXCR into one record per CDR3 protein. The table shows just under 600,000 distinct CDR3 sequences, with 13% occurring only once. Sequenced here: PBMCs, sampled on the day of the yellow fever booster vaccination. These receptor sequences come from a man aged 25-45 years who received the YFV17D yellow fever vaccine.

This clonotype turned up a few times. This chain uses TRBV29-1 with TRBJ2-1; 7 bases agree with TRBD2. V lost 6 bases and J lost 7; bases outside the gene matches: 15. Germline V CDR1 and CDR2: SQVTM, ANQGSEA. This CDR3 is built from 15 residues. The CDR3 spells CSVAQTSSRENEQFF. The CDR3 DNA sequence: TGCAGCGTAGCCCAGACTAGCTCGCGGGAAAATGAGCAGTTCTTC.

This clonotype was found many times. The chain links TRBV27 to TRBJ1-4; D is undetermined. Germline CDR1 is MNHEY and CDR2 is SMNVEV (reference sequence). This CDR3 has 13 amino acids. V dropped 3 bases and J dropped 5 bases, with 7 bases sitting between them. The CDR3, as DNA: TGTGCCAGCAGTTTTTTGGGAAATGAAAAACTGTTTTTT. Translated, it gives CASSFLGNEKLFF.

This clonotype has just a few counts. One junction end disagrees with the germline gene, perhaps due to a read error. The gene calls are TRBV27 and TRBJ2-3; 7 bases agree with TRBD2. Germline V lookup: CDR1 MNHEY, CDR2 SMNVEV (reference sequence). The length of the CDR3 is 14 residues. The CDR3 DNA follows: TGTGCCAGCAGTTTAATGACTAGCAGAGATACGCAGTATTTT. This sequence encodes CASSLMTSRDTQYF.

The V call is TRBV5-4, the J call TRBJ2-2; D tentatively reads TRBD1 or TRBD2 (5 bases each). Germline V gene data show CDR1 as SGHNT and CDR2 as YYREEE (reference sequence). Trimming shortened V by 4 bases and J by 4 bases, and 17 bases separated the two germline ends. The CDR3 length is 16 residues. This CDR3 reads CASSPPGHSGTGELFF. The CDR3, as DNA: TGTGCCAGCAGCCCTCCGGGGCACTCGGGCACCGGGGAGCTGTTTTTT.

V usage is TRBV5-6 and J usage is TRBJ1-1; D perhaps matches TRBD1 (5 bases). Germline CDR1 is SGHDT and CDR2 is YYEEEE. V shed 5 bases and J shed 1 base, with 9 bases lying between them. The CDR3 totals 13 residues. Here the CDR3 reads CASRQVENTEAFF. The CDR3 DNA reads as TGTGCCAGCAGACAGGTTGAGAACACTGAAGCTTTCTTT.